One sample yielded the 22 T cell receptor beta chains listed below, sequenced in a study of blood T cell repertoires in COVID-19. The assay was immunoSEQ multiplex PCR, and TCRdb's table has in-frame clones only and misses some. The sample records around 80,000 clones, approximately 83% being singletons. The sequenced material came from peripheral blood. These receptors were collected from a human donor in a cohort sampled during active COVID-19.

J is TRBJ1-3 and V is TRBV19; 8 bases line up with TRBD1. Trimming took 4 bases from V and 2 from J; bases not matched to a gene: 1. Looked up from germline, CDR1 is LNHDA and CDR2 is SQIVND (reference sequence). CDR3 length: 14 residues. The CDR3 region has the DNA TGTGCCAGTAGTACGACAGGGGCTGGAAACACCATATATTTT. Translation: CASSTTGAGNTIYF. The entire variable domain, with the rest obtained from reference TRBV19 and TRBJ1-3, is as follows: DGGITQSPKYLFRKEGQNVTLSCEQNLNHDAMYWYRQDPGQGLRLIYYSQIVNDFQKGDIAEGYSVSREKKESFPLTVTSAQKNPTAFYLCASSTTGAGNTIYFGEGSWLTVV.

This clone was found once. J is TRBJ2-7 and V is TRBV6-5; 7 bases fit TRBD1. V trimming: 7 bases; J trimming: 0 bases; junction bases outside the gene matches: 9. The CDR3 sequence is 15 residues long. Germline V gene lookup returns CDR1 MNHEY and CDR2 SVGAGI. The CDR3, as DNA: TGTGCCAGCAAAACAGGGGCCTCCTCCTCCTACGAGCAGTACTTC. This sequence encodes CASKTGASSSYEQYF.

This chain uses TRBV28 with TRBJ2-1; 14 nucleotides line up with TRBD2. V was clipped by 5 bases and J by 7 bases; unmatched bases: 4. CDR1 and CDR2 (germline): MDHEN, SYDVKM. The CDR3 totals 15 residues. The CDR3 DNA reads TGTGCCAGCAGTCCAGGGACTAGCGGGGGAAATGAGCAGTTCTTC. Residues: CASSPGTSGGNEQFF.

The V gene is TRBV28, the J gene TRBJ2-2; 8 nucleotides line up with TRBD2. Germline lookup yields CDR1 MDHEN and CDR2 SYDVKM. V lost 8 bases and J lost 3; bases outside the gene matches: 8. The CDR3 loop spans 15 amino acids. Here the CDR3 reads CASLQAGVYTGELFF. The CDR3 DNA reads TGTGCCAGCCTCCAAGCGGGAGTGTACACCGGGGAGCTGTTTTTT. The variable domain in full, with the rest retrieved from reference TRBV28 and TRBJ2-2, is DVKVTQSSRYLVKRTGEKVFLECVQDMDHENMFWYRQDPGLGLRLIYFSYDVKMKEKGDIPEGYSVSREKKERFSLILESASTNQTSMYLCASLQAGVYTGELFFGEGSRLTVL.

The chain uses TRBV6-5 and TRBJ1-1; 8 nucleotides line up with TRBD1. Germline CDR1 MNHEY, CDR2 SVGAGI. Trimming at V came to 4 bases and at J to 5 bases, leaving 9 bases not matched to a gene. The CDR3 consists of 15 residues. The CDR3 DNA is TGTGCCAGCAGTTCTATTCAGGGGGCGGGAACTGAAGCTTTCTTT. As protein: CASSSIQGAGTEAFF.

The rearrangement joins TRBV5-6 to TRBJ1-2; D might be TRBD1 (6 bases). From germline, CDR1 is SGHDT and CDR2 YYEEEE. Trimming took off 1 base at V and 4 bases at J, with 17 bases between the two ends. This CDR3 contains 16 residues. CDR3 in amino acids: CASSLRWTGGGYGYTF. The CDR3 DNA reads TGTGCCAGCAGCTTGAGGTGGACGGGGGGCGGCTATGGCTACACCTTC.

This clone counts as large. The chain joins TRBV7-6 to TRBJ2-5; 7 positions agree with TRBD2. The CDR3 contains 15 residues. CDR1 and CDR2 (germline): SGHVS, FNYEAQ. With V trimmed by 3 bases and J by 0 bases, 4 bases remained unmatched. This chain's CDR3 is CASSLASGYQETQYF. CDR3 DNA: TGTGCCAGCAGCTTGGCTAGCGGCTACCAAGAGACCCAGTACTTC.

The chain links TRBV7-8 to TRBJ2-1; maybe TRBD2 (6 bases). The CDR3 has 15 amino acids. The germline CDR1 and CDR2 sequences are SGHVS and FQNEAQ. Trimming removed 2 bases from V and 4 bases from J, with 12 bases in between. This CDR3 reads CASSLSGAPYNEQFF. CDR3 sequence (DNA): TGTGCCAGCAGCTTATCGGGAGCCCCTTACAATGAGCAGTTCTTC.

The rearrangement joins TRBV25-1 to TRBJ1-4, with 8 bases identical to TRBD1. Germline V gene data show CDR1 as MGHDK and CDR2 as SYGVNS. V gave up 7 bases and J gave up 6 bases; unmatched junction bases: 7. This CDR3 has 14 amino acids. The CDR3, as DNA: TGTGCCAGCAAGGGGGGACAGGTCCATGAAAAACTGTTTTTT. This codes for CASKGGQVHEKLFF. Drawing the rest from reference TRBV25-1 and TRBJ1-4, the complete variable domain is EADIYQTPRYLVIGTGKKITLECSQTMGHDKMYWYQQDPGMELHLIHYSYGVNSTEKGDLSSESTVSRIRTEHFPLTLESARPSHTSQYLCASKGGQVHEKLFFGSGTQLSVL.

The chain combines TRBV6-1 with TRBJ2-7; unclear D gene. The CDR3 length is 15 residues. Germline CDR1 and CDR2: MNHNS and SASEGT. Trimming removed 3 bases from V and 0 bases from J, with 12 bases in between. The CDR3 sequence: CASSDGPSPSYEQYF. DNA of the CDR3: TGTGCCAGCAGTGATGGGCCGTCGCCCTCCTACGAGCAGTACTTC.

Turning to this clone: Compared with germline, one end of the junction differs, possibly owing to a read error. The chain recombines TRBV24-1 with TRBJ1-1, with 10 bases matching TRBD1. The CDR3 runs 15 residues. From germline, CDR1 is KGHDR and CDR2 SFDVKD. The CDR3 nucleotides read TGTGTCACCAGTGATGGGACAGGGGTGGGCACTGAAGCTTTCTTT. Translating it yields CVTSDGTGVGTEAFF.

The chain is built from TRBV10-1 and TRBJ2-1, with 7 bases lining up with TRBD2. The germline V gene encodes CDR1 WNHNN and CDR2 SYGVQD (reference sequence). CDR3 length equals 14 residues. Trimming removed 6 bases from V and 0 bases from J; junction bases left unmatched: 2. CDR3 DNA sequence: TGCGCCAGCAGCCGGACTAGCTCCTACAATGAGCAGTTCTTC. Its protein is CASSRTSSYNEQFF.

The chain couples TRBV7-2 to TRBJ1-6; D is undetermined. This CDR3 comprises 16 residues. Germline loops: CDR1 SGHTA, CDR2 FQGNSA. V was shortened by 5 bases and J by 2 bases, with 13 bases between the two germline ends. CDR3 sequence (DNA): TGTGCCAGCAGCCTAGGGTCTGGGCCCTATAATTCACCCCTCCACTTT. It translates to CASSLGSGPYNSPLHF.

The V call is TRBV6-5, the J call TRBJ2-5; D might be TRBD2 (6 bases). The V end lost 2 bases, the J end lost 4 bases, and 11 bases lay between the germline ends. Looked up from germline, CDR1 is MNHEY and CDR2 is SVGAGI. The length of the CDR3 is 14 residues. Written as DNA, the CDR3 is TGTGCCAGCAGTTACCGGGACGGGAGAGAGACCCAGTACTTC. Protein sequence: CASSYRDGRETQYF.

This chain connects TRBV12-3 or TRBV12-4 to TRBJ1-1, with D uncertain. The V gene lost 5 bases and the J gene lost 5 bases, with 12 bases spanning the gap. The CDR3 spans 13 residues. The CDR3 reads CASSPDGVTEAFF. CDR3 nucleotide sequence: TGTGCCAGCAGTCCCGACGGAGTAACTGAAGCTTTCTTT.

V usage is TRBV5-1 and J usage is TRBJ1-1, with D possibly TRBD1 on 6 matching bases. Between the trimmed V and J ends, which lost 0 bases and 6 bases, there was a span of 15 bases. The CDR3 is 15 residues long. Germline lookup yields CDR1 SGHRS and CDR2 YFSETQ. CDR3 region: CASSLVGAGAAEAFF. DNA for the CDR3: TGCGCCAGCAGCTTGGTAGGTGCGGGGGCCGCTGAAGCTTTCTTT. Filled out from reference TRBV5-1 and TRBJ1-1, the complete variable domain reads KAGVTQTPRYLIKTRGQQVTLSCSPISGHRSVSWYQQTPGQGLQFLFEYFSETQRNKGNFPGRFSGRQFSNSRSEMNVSTLELGDSALYLCASSLVGAGAAEAFFGQGTRLTVV.

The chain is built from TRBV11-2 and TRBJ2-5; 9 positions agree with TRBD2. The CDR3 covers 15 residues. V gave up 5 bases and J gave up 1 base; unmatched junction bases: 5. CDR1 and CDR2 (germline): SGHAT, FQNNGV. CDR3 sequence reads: CASSRRGGGQETQYF. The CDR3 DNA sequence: TGTGCCAGCAGCAGGCGGGGGGGCGGCCAAGAGACCCAGTACTTC.

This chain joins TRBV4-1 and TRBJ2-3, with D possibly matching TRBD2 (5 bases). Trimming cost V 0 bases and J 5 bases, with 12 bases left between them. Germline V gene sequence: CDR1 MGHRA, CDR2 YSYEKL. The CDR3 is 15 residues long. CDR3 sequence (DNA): TGCGCCAGCAGCCAAGATATGACTATCGTAGATACGCAGTATTTT. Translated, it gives CASSQDMTIVDTQYF.

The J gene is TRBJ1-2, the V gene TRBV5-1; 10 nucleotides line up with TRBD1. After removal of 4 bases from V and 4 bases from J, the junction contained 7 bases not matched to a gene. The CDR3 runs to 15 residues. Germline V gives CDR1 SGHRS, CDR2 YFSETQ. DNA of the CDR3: TGCGCCAGCAGCCGGGGACAGGGGCCCCTCTATGGCTACACCTTC. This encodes CASSRGQGPLYGYTF. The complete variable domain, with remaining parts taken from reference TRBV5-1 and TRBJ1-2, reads KAGVTQTPRYLIKTRGQQVTLSCSPISGHRSVSWYQQTPGQGLQFLFEYFSETQRNKGNFPGRFSGRQFSNSRSEMNVSTLELGDSALYLCASSRGQGPLYGYTFGSGTRLTVV.

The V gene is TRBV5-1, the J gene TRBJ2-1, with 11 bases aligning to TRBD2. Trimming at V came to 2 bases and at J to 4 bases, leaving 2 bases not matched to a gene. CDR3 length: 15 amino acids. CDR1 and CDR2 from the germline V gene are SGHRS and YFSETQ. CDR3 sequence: CASSLIAGGYNEQFF. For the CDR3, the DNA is TGCGCCAGCAGCTTAATAGCGGGGGGGTACAATGAGCAGTTCTTC.

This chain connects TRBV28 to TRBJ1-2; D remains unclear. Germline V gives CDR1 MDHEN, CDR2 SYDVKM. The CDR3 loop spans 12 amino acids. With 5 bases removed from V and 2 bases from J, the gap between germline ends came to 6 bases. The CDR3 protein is CASSPTNYGYTF. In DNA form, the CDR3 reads TGTGCCAGCAGTCCGACAAACTATGGCTACACCTTC.

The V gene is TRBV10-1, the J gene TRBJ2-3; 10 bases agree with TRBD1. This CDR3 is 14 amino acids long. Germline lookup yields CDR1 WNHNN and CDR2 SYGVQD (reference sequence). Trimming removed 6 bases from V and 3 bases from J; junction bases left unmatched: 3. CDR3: CASRPDRGTDTQYF. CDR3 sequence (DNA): TGCGCCAGCAGACCGGACAGGGGGACAGATACGCAGTATTTT.